One sample yielded the 9 T cell receptor beta chains listed below, sequenced in a study of T cell responses to AZD1222 COVID-19 vaccine. Sequenced by immunoSEQ multiplex PCR; TCRdb stores in-frame clones only, minus some. In the table there are some 89,000 clones, roughly 90% of which are singletons. The sequencing used peripheral blood, collected on day 0 of AZD1222 vaccination. Source of these receptors: an adult in good health.

The V gene is TRBV30, the J gene TRBJ1-3; possible D gene TRBD1, 6 bases. Germline V gene data show CDR1 as GTSNPN and CDR2 as SVGIG (reference sequence). This CDR3 is 16 amino acids long. With 0 bases removed from V and 5 bases from J, the gap between germline ends came to 17 bases. The CDR3 here is CAWSVLVWGQRNTIYF. In nucleotides, the CDR3 is TGTGCCTGGAGTGTACTAGTTTGGGGGCAGAGAAACACCATATATTTT.

The chain's CDR3 is CASSFGGRPSLYNEQFF. The CDR3 bases are TGCGCCAGCAGCTTCGGCGGGAGGCCTTCCTTGTACAATGAGCAGTTCTTC. The rearrangement uses TRBV5-1 and TRBJ2-1, with 8 bases aligning to TRBD2. This CDR3 comprises 17 residues. V lost 2 bases to trimming and J lost 4 bases; unmatched junction nucleotides: 11. Germline V gene sequence: CDR1 SGHRS, CDR2 YFSETQ. The full variable domain, with the rest looked up from reference TRBV5-1 and TRBJ2-1, is KAGVTQTPRYLIKTRGQQVTLSCSPISGHRSVSWYQQTPGQGLQFLFEYFSETQRNKGNFPGRFSGRQFSNSRSEMNVSTLELGDSALYLCASSFGGRPSLYNEQFFGPGTRLTVL.

The chain has TRBV11-2 and TRBJ2-2, with D unresolved. Trimming took 8 bases from V and 6 from J, leaving 7 bases between them. The CDR3 totals 11 residues. The germline CDR1 and CDR2 sequences are SGHAT and FQNNGV. The CDR3 DNA reads TGTGCCAGCGGCATTTCCGGGGAGCTGTTTTTT. Protein product: CASGISGELFF.

The rearrangement links TRBV7-8 to TRBJ1-3; 8 nucleotides align to TRBD1. This CDR3 is 15 amino acids long. Germline lookup yields CDR1 SGHVS and CDR2 FQNEAQ. The V gene end was trimmed by 1 base and the J gene end by 3 bases; junction bases not matched to a gene: 2. The CDR3, as DNA: TGTGCCAGCAGCTTAGGGACAGGGAGTGGAAACACCATATATTTT. This translates into CASSLGTGSGNTIYF.

V gene TRBV5-6 combines with J gene TRBJ2-7; D is unresolved. The CDR3 is 16 residues long. In germline, CDR1 is SGHDT, CDR2 YYEEEE. V was cut by 5 bases and J by 2 bases, with 20 bases left in between. The CDR3 reads CASSSTLKRQTYEQYF. The CDR3 nucleotides are TGTGCCAGCAGTTCTACCCTAAAACGGCAAACCTACGAGCAGTACTTC.

The chain combines TRBV19 with TRBJ1-5; D uncertain. Germline V CDR1 and CDR2: LNHDA, SQIVND (reference sequence). The V gene lost 3 bases and the J gene lost 7 bases, with 7 bases spanning the gap. The CDR3 loop spans 12 amino acids. CDR3 DNA sequence: TGTGCCAGTAGTATGAGAGGACAGCCCCAGCATTTT. It specifies CASSMRGQPQHF. Variable domain in full (rest from reference TRBV19 and TRBJ1-5): DGGITQSPKYLFRKEGQNVTLSCEQNLNHDAMYWYRQDPGQGLRLIYYSQIVNDFQKGDIAEGYSVSREKKESFPLTVTSAQKNPTAFYLCASSMRGQPQHFGDGTRLSIL.

The table lists this clone with a count of one. The chain has TRBV27 and TRBJ1-2; possibly TRBD1 for D (5 bases). The ends were cut back, 10 bases at V and 8 bases at J, with 23 bases in the middle. Germline V lookup: CDR1 MNHEY, CDR2 SMNVEV (reference sequence). The CDR3 is made up of 14 amino acids. CDR3: CATRFMGGTGGYTF. DNA for the CDR3: TGTGCCACCCGTTTTATGGGGGGTACTGGGGGCTACACCTTC.

This clone has a single count. The chain couples TRBV3-1 (or the pseudogene TRBV3-2) to TRBJ1-2; 8 bases are a match to TRBD1. V lost 5 bases, J lost 4 bases, and 12 bases stayed unmatched. This CDR3 is built from 16 residues. CDR1 is LGHDT and CDR2 is YNNKEL in the germline V gene (reference sequence). This CDR3 is CASSELPGQVGYGYTF. The CDR3 DNA reads as TGTGCCAGCAGCGAACTACCGGGACAGGTAGGCTATGGCTACACCTTC.

The chain carries TRBV7-2 and TRBJ2-3, with TRBD2 matching 7 bases. CDR3 length equals 16 residues. The J segment lost 5 bases and the V segment lost 1 base, leaving 9 bases of the junction unmatched. The germline V gene has CDR1 SGHTA and CDR2 FQGNSA. This CDR3 reads CASSLVSSGLGDTQYF. CDR3 nucleotide sequence: TGTGCCAGCAGCTTAGTGAGTAGCGGGCTGGGAGATACGCAGTATTTT.